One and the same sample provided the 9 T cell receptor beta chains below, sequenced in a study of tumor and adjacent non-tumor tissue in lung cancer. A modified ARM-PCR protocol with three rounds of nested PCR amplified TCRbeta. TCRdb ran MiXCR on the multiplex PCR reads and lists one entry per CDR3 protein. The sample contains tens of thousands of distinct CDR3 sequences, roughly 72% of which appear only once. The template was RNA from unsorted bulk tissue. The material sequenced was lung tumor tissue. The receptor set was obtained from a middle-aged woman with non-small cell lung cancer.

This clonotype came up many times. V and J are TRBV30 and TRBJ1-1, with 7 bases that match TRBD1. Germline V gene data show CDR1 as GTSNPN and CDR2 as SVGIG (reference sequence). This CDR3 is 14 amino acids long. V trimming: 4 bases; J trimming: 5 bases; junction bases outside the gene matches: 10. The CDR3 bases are TGTGCCTGGAACCCGGGACAGAGTTCGACTGAAGCTTTCTTT. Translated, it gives CAWNPGQSSTEAFF. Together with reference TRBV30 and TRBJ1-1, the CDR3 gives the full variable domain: SQTIHQWPATLVQPVGSPLSLECTVEGTSNPNLYWYRQAAGRGLQLLFYSVGIGQISSEVPQNLSASRPQDRQFILSSKKLLLSDSGFYLCAWNPGQSSTEAFFGQGTRLTVV.

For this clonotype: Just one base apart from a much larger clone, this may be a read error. DNA for the CDR3: TGCGCCAGCATTCGCGGGGACGACGGGCAGTTCTTC. Translated, it gives CASIRGDDGQFF. This chain joins TRBV10-2 and TRBJ2-1; TRBD2 might be the D (6 bases). The CDR3 contains 12 residues. V was pared by 7 bases and J by 12 bases, with 16 bases between. Germline CDR1 and CDR2: WSHSY and SAAADI.

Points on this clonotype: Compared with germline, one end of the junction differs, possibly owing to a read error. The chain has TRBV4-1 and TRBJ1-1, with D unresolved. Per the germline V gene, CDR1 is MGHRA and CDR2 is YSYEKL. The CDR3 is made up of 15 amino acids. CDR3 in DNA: TGCGCCAGCAGGCCGTCGGTTAGGAGAGTTACTGAAACTTTCTTT. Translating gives CASRPSVRRVTETFF.

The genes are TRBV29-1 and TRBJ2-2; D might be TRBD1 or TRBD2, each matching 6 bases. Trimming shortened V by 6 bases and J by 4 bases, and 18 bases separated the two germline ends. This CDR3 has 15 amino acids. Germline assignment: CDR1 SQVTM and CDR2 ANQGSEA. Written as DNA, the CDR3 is TGCAGCGTGAAGAGGGGGGCGGATTTCACCGGGGAGCTGTTTTTT. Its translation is CSVKRGADFTGELFF.

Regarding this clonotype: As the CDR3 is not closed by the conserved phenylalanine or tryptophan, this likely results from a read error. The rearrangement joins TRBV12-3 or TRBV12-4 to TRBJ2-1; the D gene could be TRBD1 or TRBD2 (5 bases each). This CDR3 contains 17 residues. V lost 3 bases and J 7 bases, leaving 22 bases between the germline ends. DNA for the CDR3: TGTGCCAGCAGTTTGGGTGGACGAGGGGTGCGGAGGAATGAGCAGTTCTCC. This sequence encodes CASSLGGRGVRRNEQFS.

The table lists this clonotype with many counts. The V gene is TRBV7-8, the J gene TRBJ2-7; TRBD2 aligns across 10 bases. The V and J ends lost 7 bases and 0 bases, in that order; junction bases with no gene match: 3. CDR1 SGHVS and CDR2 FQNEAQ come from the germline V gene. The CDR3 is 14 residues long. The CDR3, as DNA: TGTGCCAGCACGGCTAGCGGGGGCTCCTACGAGCAGTACTTC. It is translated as CASTASGGSYEQYF.

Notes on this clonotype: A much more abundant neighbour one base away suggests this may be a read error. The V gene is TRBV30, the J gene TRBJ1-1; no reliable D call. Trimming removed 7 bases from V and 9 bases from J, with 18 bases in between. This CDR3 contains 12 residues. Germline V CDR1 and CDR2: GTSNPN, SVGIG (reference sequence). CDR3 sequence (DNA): TGTGCCTTGACCAAACGGTCCGGGAAAGCTTTCTTT. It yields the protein CALTKRSGKAFF.

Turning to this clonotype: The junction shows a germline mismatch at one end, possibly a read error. The CDR3 DNA reads as TGTGCCAGCAGCTCGATCAGCAGGGGTTCGGGTAGTGAAAAACCGTTTTTT. As protein: CASSSISRGSGSEKPFF. V gene TRBV11-2 combines with J gene TRBJ1-4; TRBD1 might be the D (6 bases). Germline V gene data show CDR1 as SGHAT and CDR2 as FQNNGV. The CDR3 totals 17 residues.

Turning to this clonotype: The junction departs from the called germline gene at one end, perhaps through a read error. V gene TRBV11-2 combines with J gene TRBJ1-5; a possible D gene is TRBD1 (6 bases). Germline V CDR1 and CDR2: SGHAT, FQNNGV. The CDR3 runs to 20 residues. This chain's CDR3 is CPSSFHLPGQFPFLDQPQHF. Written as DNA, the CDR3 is TGTCCCAGCAGCTTCCATCTTCCCGGACAGTTCCCATTTCTCGATCAGCCCCAGCATTTT.